This TCR beta chain was profiled in a study of beta chain features in type 1 diabetes. Study-wide context: Sorted cell examination encompassed 85 million to 130 million cells across all samples. Study-level findings and limits: Moderate but significant shortening of TCRB CDR3s was recorded in all four CD4+ subsets from Type 1 diabetes patients.

There are a few counts of this clone. The antigen remains unidentified. V was pared by 0 bases and J by 4 bases, with 4 bases between. In germline, CDR1 is SGHVS, CDR2 FNYEAQ. The CDR3 totals 13 residues. Of the isolated RNA, all was reverse transcribed, and so the sequenced material was expressed TCRB transcripts. Profiling relied on immunoSEQ multiplex PCR, and the TCRdb table lists in-frame clones only, not all of them. The sample has about 660,000 clones; more than 12% are singletons. Source material: naive CD4+ T cells from blood. This TCR was sampled from a man aged 18-30 years with type 1 diabetes. This chain connects TRBV7-6 to TRBJ2-1; no firm D call. In DNA form, the CDR3 reads TGTGCCAGCAGCTTAGCAGTTTACAATGAGCAGTTCTTC. Protein product: CASSLAVYNEQFF.